The 10 T cell receptor beta chains given below trace back to one sample, sequenced in a study of long-term antiretroviral therapy in people with HIV. Runs used v3.0 of the immunoSEQ assay and were done at survey level. The repertoire was sequenced with immunoSEQ multiplex PCR; TCRdb's copy has only in-frame clones and lacks some. Counted here are approximately 29,000 clones, about four fifths occurring once; the ten biggest clones make up under 8%. This material consisted of unsorted PBMCs, taken 0.4 years after starting antiretroviral therapy. The receptor set was obtained from a man in his late teens or twenties with HIV.

The J gene is TRBJ1-2, the V gene TRBV5-5; 9 bases map to TRBD1. The junction had 5 bases not matched to a gene; V was cut back by 4 bases and J by 1 base. Germline CDR1 and CDR2: SGHKS and YYEKEE (reference sequence). The CDR3 runs to 15 residues. Here the CDR3 DNA reads TGTGCCAGCAGCGCGACAGGGGGAGTTAACTATGGCTACACCTTC. This sequence encodes CASSATGGVNYGYTF.

The chain recombines TRBV4-2 with TRBJ2-7; D unclear. Trimming left V 4 bases short and J 3 bases short, with 10 bases between. Germline V gene data show CDR1 as LGHNA and CDR2 as YNFKEQ. There are 13 residues in the CDR3. CDR3 nucleotides: TGTGCCAGCAGCCCTGCTACGGGCTACGAGCAGTACTTC. It specifies CASSPATGYEQYF.

In DNA form, the CDR3 reads TGTGCCAGTAGTATAAACAGGGTTGGTGAAGCTTTCTTT. Translating it yields CASSINRVGEAFF. The chain employs TRBV19 and TRBJ1-1, with a tentative D call TRBD1 (6 bases). Trimming pared 2 bases from V and 7 bases from J, leaving 11 bases between. Per germline, CDR1 LNHDA and CDR2 SQIVND (reference sequence). This CDR3 region has 13 residues.

The J gene is TRBJ2-1, the V gene TRBV13; TRBD2 might be the D (5 bases). The CDR3 is 16 amino acids. CDR1 PRHDT and CDR2 FYEKMQ come from the germline V gene (reference sequence). Deletions cut 1 base from V and 0 bases from J, with 10 bases between. The CDR3 DNA is TGTGCCAGCAGCTTAGATCGGGGTAGCTCCTACAATGAGCAGTTCTTC. Protein: CASSLDRGSSYNEQFF. Filled out from reference TRBV13 and TRBJ2-1, the complete variable domain reads AAGVIQSPRHLIKEKRETATLKCYPIPRHDTVYWYQQGPGQDPQFLISFYEKMQSDKGSIPDRFSAQQFSDYHSELNMSSLELGDSALYFCASSLDRGSSYNEQFFGPGTRLTVL.

The table lists this clone with a count of one. V and J are TRBV6-1 and TRBJ2-4, with TRBD1 identical over 8 bases. V trimming: 4 bases; J trimming: 2 bases; junction bases outside the gene matches: 16. The CDR3 consists of 19 residues. Germline assignment: CDR1 MNHNS and CDR2 SASEGT. The CDR3 loop is CASSGAANRQGRSKNIQYF. The CDR3 DNA reads TGTGCCAGCAGTGGCGCCGCTAACCGACAGGGGAGGTCCAAAAACATTCAGTACTTC.

The rearrangement uses TRBV27 and TRBJ1-5, with 8 bases identical to TRBD1. Germline V CDR1 and CDR2: MNHEY, SMNVEV (reference sequence). With V trimmed by 4 bases and J by 5 bases, 16 bases remained unmatched. The CDR3 totals 18 residues. CDR3 bases: TGTGCCAGCAGTTCTTACAAATCCGGACAGGGTGCGGATCAGCCCCAGCATTTT. Translating gives CASSSYKSGQGADQPQHF.

The V and J genes are TRBV29-1 and TRBJ2-3; 8 bases are a match to TRBD2. Germline V gene sequence: CDR1 SQVTM, CDR2 ANQGSEA. This CDR3 comprises 12 residues. J gave up 11 bases and V 7 bases, and 11 bases lay outside the gene matches. CDR3 bases: TGCAGCGCCGAAGCGGGAGCCGGCGGGCAGTATTTT. As protein: CSAEAGAGGQYF.

This sequence joins TRBV18 and TRBJ2-5, with 9 bases lining up with TRBD1. The CDR3 length is 15 residues. Losses at the gene ends were 4 bases for V and 2 bases for J; bases not matched to a gene: 5. CDR1 is KGHSH, CDR2 LQKENI, per germline. The CDR3 nucleotides read TGTGCCAGCTCACAACAGGGGGCTGAACAAGAGACCCAGTACTTC. This translates into CASSQQGAEQETQYF.

The chain joins TRBV2 to TRBJ2-1; D ambiguous. V was cut by 5 bases and J by 7 bases, with 15 bases left in between. There are 14 residues in the CDR3. CDR1 SNHLY and CDR2 FYNNEI come from the germline V gene. CDR3 coding DNA: TGTGCCAGCAGTCCTTTCAACAGAATGAATGAGCAGTTCTTC. This codes for CASSPFNRMNEQFF. Filled out from reference TRBV2 and TRBJ2-1, the complete variable domain reads EPEVTQTPSHQVTQMGQEVILRCVPISNHLYFYWYRQILGQKVEFLVSFYNNEISEKSEIFDDQFSVERPDGSNFTLKIRSTKLEDSAMYFCASSPFNRMNEQFFGPGTRLTVL.

This chain uses TRBV2 with TRBJ1-5; D is undetermined. Germline lookup yields CDR1 SNHLY and CDR2 FYNNEI. The CDR3 contains 15 residues. The V end was cut by 3 bases, the J end by 1 base, with 10 bases between. CDR3 nucleotides: TGTGCCAGCAGTGAGGGTACGGTGAGCAATCAGCCCCAGCATTTT. Translated: CASSEGTVSNQPQHF.